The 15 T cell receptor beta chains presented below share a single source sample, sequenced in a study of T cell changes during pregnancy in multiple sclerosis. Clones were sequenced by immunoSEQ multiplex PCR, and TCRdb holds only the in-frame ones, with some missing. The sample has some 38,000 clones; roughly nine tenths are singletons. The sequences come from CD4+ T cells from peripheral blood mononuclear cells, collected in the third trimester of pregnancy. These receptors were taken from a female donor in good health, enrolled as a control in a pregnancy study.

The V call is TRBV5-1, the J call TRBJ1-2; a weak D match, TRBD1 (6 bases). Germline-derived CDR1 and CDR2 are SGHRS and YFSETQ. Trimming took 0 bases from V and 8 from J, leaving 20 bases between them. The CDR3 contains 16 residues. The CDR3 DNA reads TGCGCCAGCAGCTTGGACCCGAGGGGGGGGACGGGAGGCTACACCTTC. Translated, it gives CASSLDPRGGTGGYTF. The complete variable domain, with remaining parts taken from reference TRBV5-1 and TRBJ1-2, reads KAGVTQTPRYLIKTRGQQVTLSCSPISGHRSVSWYQQTPGQGLQFLFEYFSETQRNKGNFPGRFSGRQFSNSRSEMNVSTLELGDSALYLCASSLDPRGGTGGYTFGSGTRLTVV.

CDR3: CASRGTGFGTQYF. The CDR3 DNA follows: TGTGCCAGCCGGGGGACAGGGTTCGGGACCCAGTACTTC. The chain links TRBV6-5 to TRBJ2-5, with 9 bases that match TRBD1. Germline V gene lookup returns CDR1 MNHEY and CDR2 SVGAGI. This CDR3 comprises 13 residues. Trimming at V came to 8 bases and at J to 7 bases, leaving 8 bases not matched to a gene.

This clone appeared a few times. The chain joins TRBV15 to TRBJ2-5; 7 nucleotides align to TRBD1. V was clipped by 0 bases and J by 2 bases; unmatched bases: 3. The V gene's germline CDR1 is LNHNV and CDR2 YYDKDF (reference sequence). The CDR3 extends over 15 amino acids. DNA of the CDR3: TGTGCCACCAGCAGAGATACGGGACAGCAAGAGACCCAGTACTTC. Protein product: CATSRDTGQQETQYF.

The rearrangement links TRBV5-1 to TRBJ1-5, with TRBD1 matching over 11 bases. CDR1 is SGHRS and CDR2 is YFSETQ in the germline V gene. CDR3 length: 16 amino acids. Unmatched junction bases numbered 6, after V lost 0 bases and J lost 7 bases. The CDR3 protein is CASSLDGTGGTQPQHF. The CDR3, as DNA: TGCGCCAGCAGCTTGGACGGGACAGGGGGTACGCAGCCCCAGCATTTT.

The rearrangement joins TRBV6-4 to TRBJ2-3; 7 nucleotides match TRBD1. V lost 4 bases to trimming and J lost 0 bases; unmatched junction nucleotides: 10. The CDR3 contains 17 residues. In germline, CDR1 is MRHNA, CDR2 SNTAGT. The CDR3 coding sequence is TGTGCCAGCAGTGTATGTCGAGGGGGCGACAGCACAGATACGCAGTATTTT. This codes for CASSVCRGGDSTDTQYF.

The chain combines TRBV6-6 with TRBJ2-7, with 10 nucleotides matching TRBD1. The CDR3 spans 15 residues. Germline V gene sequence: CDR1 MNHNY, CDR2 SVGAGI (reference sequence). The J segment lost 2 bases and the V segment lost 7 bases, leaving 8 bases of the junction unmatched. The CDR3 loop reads CASTRAGQGAYEQYF. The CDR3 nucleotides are TGTGCCAGCACTCGCGCTGGACAGGGGGCCTACGAGCAGTACTTC.

CDR3 nucleotides: TGTGCCAGCAGTCACCGGGAGACCCAGTACTTC. It yields the protein CASSHRETQYF. The chain uses TRBV6-5 and TRBJ2-5, with D unclear. Between the trimmed V and J ends, which lost 5 bases and 5 bases, there was a span of 6 bases. There are 11 residues in the CDR3. Looked up from germline, CDR1 is MNHEY and CDR2 is SVGAGI.

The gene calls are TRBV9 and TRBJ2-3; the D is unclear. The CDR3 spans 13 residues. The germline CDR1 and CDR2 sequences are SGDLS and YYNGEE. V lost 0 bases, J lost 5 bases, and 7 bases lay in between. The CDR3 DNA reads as TGTGCCAGCAGCGTAGTAGCTCAAGATACGCAGTATTTT. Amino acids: CASSVVAQDTQYF.

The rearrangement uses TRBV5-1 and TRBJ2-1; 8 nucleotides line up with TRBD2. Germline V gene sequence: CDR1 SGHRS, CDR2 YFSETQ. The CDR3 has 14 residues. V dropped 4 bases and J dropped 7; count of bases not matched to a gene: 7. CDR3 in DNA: TGCGCCAGCAGCATCGGGACTAGTACTAATGAGCAGTTCTTC. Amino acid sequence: CASSIGTSTNEQFF.

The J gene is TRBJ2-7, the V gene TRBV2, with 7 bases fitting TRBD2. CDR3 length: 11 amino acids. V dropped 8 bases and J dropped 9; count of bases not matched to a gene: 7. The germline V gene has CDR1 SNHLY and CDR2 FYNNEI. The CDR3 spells CASGEGALQYF. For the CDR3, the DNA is TGTGCCAGCGGGGAGGGAGCCCTGCAGTACTTC.

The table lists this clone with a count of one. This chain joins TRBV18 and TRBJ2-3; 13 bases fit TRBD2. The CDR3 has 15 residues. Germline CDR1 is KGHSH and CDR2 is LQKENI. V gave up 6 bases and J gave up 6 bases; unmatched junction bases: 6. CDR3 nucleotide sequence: TGTGCCAGCTCGACCGGGACTAGCGGGATTGATACGCAGTATTTT. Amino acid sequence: CASSTGTSGIDTQYF.

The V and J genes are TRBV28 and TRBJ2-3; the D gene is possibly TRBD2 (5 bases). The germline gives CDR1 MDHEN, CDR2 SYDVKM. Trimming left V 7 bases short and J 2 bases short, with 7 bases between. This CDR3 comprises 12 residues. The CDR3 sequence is CASKRDTDTQYF. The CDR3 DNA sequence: TGTGCCAGCAAACGGGACACAGATACGCAGTATTTT.

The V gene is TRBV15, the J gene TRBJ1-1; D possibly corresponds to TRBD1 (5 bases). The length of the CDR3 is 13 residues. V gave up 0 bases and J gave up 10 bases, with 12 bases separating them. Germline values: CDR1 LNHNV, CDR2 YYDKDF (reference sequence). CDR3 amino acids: CATSREVGRGAFF. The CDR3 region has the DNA TGTGCCACCAGCAGAGAGGTGGGGCGGGGAGCTTTCTTT.

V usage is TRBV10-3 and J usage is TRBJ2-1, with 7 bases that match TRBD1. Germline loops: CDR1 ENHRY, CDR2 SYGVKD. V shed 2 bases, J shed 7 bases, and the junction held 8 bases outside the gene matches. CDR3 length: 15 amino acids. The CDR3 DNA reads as TGTGCCATCAGTGAGCCGCCCCCCAGGGGGAATGAGCAGTTCTTC. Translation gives CAISEPPPRGNEQFF.

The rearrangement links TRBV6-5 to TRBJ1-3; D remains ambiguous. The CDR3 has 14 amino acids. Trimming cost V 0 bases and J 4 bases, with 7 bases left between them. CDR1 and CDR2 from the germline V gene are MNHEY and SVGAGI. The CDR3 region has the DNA TGTGCCAGCAGTTACTCCGTGGGCGGAAACACCATATATTTT. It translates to CASSYSVGGNTIYF.